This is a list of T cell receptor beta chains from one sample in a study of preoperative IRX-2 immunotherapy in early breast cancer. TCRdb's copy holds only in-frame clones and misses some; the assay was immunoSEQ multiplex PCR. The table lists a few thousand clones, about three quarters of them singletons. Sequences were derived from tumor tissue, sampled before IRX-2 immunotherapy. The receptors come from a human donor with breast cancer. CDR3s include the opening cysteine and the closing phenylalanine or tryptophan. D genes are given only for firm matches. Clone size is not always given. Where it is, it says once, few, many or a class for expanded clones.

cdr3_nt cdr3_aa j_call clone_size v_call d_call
TGTGCCAGCTCACCTAGGGCGTACTCCACTACAACTAGCACAGATACGCAGTATTTT CASSPRAYSTTTSTDTQYF TRBJ2-3 - TRBV18 -
TGTGCCAGCAGCTTTGTCCGCAATCAGCCCCAGCATTTT CASSFVRNQPQHF TRBJ1-5 once TRBV7-2 -
TGTGCCAGCAGCTTACTCCCTAGCGGGAGGGCCGGGGGGGCCAAAAACATTCAGTACTTC CASSLLPSGRAGGAKNIQYF TRBJ2-4 - TRBV11-3 TRBD2
TGTGCCAGCAGTTTCGGCGGGGTCTACAATGAGCAGTTCTTC CASSFGGVYNEQFF TRBJ2-1 - TRBV6-8 -
TGTGCCAGCAGGGAACAGGGGAACGCTGGAAACACCATATATTTT CASREQGNAGNTIYF TRBJ1-3 - TRBV21-1 -
TGTGCTAGTGGTTCAACCTCCGGTTTACTAGCGGGGGGGCAAAGCGAGCAGTTCTTC CASGSTSGLLAGGQSEQFF TRBJ2-1 - TRBV12-5 TRBD2
TGTGCCAGCAGTTCCTTGACTAGCGGGAGGGTCGGAGAGACCCAGTACTTC CASSSLTSGRVGETQYF TRBJ2-5 - TRBV6-8 TRBD2
TGTGCCAGCAGTCGCCTTAGGGGGAGATACGGGTACGAGCAGTACTTC CASSRLRGRYGYEQYF TRBJ2-7 - TRBV28 -
TGTGCCAGCAGCAGCACCCCTCGGACAGGCTACAATGAGCAGTTCTTC CASSSTPRTGYNEQFF TRBJ2-1 - TRBV6-8 TRBD1
TGTGCCACCAGCTACCTACAGACTAGGGATGCAGATACGCAGTATTTT CATSYLQTRDADTQYF TRBJ2-3 - TRBV15 -
TGTGCCAGCAGCTTAGTTTCTGGAAACACCATATATTTT CASSLVSGNTIYF TRBJ1-3 - TRBV7-2 -
TGTGCCAGCAGCTTGGCCGGGGGCGACACTGAAGCTTTCTTT CASSLAGGDTEAFF TRBJ1-1 - TRBV11-3 -
TGTGCCAGCTCCAGAGGGCAGGGGGCGTTTGAAGCTTTCTTT CASSRGQGAFEAFF TRBJ1-1 few TRBV6-8 TRBD1
TGTGCCACCAGCAGAGGGGCGTCCCCAGGGGAAAACATTCAGTACTTC CATSRGASPGENIQYF TRBJ2-4 - TRBV15 -
TGTGCCAGCAGTTACGCACAGGGGAGCAATCAGCCCCAGCATTTT CASSYAQGSNQPQHF TRBJ1-5 once TRBV6-8 TRBD1
TGTGCCAGTATAGGGCCCTTCTCCTACAATGAGCAGTTCTTC CASIGPFSYNEQFF TRBJ2-1 - TRBV19 -
TGTGCCAGCAGCCAAGATACGGCAGACTATTCACCCCTCCACTTT CASSQDTADYSPLHF TRBJ1-6 once TRBV14 -
TGTGCCAGTAGTATTCTCAGCGGGAACGGTGAGCAGTTCTTC CASSILSGNGEQFF TRBJ2-1 - TRBV19 TRBD2
TGTGCTAGCAGCTTGGGCGGGCTGGGTGAGACCCAGTACTTC CASSLGGLGETQYF TRBJ2-5 - TRBV11-3 -
TGTGCCAGCAGCTTAAGGGGGCCGACGAACACTGAAGCTTTCTTT CASSLRGPTNTEAFF TRBJ1-1 - TRBV11-3 TRBD1
TGTGCCAGCCAGAGTTACGGGGGCTATAGCTACGAGCAGTACTTC CASQSYGGYSYEQYF TRBJ2-7 - TRBV28 -
TGTGCCTGGGGGAGAGGGGAGACCCAGTACTTC CAWGRGETQYF TRBJ2-5 - TRBV30 -
TGCGCCAGCAGCCGACTAGCGGGGGAAGCCTACAATGAGCAGTTCTTC CASSRLAGEAYNEQFF TRBJ2-1 once TRBV5-1 TRBD2
TGTGCCAGCAGTACAGGCGTTGGGGGGGCCGGGAAGGGAATCTATGGCTACACCTTC CASSTGVGGAGKGIYGYTF TRBJ1-2 once TRBV6-8 -
TGTGCCAGTAGTTCGGGACTAGCGGGATTAGGGGAGCAGTTCTTC CASSSGLAGLGEQFF TRBJ2-1 - TRBV19 TRBD2
TGTGCCACCAGCAGGACTAGCGGGGCCTACACAGATACGCAGTATTTT CATSRTSGAYTDTQYF TRBJ2-3 - TRBV15 TRBD2
TGTGCCAGCAGCCTTCAGCCTCGTCTTTACTCTGGAAACACCATATATTTT CASSLQPRLYSGNTIYF TRBJ1-3 - TRBV14 -
TGTGCCAGCAGCCAAGGAGACAGGTACGAGCAGTACTTC CASSQGDRYEQYF TRBJ2-7 - TRBV7-8 -
TGTGCCAGTAGTAAATCGCGCCAGGGAGTAGGGGATACGCAGTATTTT CASSKSRQGVGDTQYF TRBJ2-3 - TRBV19 -
TGTGCCAGCAGCTTGGGCAGGGGGACCACTGAAGCTTTCTTT CASSLGRGTTEAFF TRBJ1-1 once TRBV11-3 TRBD1
TGTGCCAGCAGCGAGGGAATTCGGGCCTATGAGCAGTTCTTC CASSEGIRAYEQFF TRBJ2-1 - TRBV11-3 -
TGCGCCAGCAGCCAGGATAGCGAAAGCGGGCACTACGAGCAGTACTTC CASSQDSESGHYEQYF TRBJ2-7 - TRBV23-1 -
TGTGCCAGCAGCTTCCGAGTGGGGCGATCGGCCTACAATGAGCAGTTCTTC CASSFRVGRSAYNEQFF TRBJ2-1 - TRBV11-3 -
TGTGCCTGGATTAGCGGGTTATTCGCTAGCACAGATACGCAGTATTTT CAWISGLFASTDTQYF TRBJ2-3 - TRBV30 TRBD2
TGTGCCAGCAGCTTAGTCCTATTGACTAGCGGCAGCACAGATACGCAGTATTTT CASSLVLLTSGSTDTQYF TRBJ2-3 - TRBV11-3 TRBD2
TGTGCCAGCAGCCGGACTAGCGGGAGTTTCGGGGAGCTGTTTTTT CASSRTSGSFGELFF TRBJ2-2 - TRBV11-3 TRBD2
TGTGCCAGCACCGAAGGGAGCGGGAGAGGAGGCGGGCAGTACTTC CASTEGSGRGGGQYF TRBJ2-7 - TRBV6-8 TRBD2
TGTGCCAGTAGTACGACAGGGGGCTGGGATTCACCCCTCCACTTT CASSTTGGWDSPLHF TRBJ1-6 - TRBV19 TRBD1
TGTGCCAGCAGCCACCCTCACAGGGTGAATAATTCACCCCTCCACTTT CASSHPHRVNNSPLHF TRBJ1-6 few TRBV11-3 -
TGTGCCAGTAGTATGTCTAGCGGGAGGTCCTACGAGCAGTACTTC CASSMSSGRSYEQYF TRBJ2-7 - TRBV19 TRBD2
TGTGCCACCAGCAGGGGACAGGGGATTTCTAGCACAGATACGCAGTATTTT CATSRGQGISSTDTQYF TRBJ2-3 once TRBV15 TRBD1
TGTGCCAGCAGCCCGCGGACAGGGGGTGACTACAATGAGCAGTTCTTC CASSPRTGGDYNEQFF TRBJ2-1 - TRBV6-8 TRBD1
TGTGCCAGCAGTTCGTCACGGGGGAGCTCCTACAATGAGCAGTTCTTC CASSSSRGSSYNEQFF TRBJ2-1 - TRBV28 -
TGTGCCATCGCTCCCTTCGTCCTCGGCTCCTACAATGAGCAGTTCTTC CAIAPFVLGSYNEQFF TRBJ2-1 - TRBV6-8 -
TGCGCCAGCAGCTTGATGGAGTTGAACACTGAAGCTTTCTTT CASSLMELNTEAFF TRBJ1-1 once TRBV5-1 -
TGTGCCAGCAGCTTAGGACTGAGCTCTGGGGCCAACGTCCTGACTTTC CASSLGLSSGANVLTF TRBJ2-6 - TRBV11-3 -
TGTGCCAGCTCACCAAAATCGTCTGGTAACGAGCAGTACTTC CASSPKSSGNEQYF TRBJ2-7 - TRBV18 -
TGCAGCGTTGTTGGACTAGCGGTGTTCGAGACCCAGTACTTC CSVVGLAVFETQYF TRBJ2-5 - TRBV29-1 TRBD2
TGTGCCAGCAGCTTAGGCGGGGGTCCAGCAGGGGAGCAGTTCTTC CASSLGGGPAGEQFF TRBJ2-1 few TRBV11-3 TRBD2
TGTGCCAGCAGCTTTTACAGGGGGCCAGGAGGCTACACCTTC CASSFYRGPGGYTF TRBJ1-2 - TRBV11-3 TRBD1
TGTGCCTGGAAGGGCGGGGTCTACACTGAAGCTTTCTTT CAWKGGVYTEAFF TRBJ1-1 - TRBV30 -
TGTGCCAGTAGCCTAGAGGAGGGAATTGACGCTGAAGCTTTCTTT CASSLEEGIDAEAFF TRBJ1-1 - TRBV19 -
TGTGCCAGCAGCCTTATGGACTGGGGGCTATTTAATGAAAAACTGTTTTTT CASSLMDWGLFNEKLFF TRBJ1-4 - TRBV11-3 -
TGTGCCAGCAGCAGAGAAGTAATACCTAGCACAGATACGCAGTATTTT CASSREVIPSTDTQYF TRBJ2-3 once TRBV6-8 -
TGTGCCAGCAGACTTAGCGGGAATTTCTACGAGCAGTACTTC CASRLSGNFYEQYF TRBJ2-7 few TRBV28 TRBD2
TGCGCCAGCACTACGGGACAGCCCTACGAGCAGTACTTC CASTTGQPYEQYF TRBJ2-7 - TRBV23-1 TRBD1
TGTGCTAGTGGTTCGCCCCCCCTCGGGTCTCTCCAAACGCAAGAGACCCAGTACTTC CASGSPPLGSLQTQETQYF TRBJ2-5 - TRBV12-5 -
TGTGCCATCAGTGAGTCCTCGGGAAACACTGAAGCTTTCTTT CAISESSGNTEAFF TRBJ1-1 - TRBV10-3 -